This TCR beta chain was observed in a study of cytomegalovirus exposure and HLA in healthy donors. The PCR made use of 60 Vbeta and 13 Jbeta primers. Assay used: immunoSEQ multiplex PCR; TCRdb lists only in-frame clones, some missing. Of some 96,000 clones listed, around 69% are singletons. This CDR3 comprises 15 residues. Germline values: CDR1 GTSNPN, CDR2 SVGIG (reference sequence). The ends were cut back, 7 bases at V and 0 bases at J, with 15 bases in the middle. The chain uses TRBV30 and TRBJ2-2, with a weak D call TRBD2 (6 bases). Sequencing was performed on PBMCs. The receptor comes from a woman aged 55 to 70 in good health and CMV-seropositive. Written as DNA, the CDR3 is TGTGCCTCTAATCCGGGACTTTCGAACACCGGGGAGCTGTTTTTT. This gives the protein CASNPGLSNTGELFF.